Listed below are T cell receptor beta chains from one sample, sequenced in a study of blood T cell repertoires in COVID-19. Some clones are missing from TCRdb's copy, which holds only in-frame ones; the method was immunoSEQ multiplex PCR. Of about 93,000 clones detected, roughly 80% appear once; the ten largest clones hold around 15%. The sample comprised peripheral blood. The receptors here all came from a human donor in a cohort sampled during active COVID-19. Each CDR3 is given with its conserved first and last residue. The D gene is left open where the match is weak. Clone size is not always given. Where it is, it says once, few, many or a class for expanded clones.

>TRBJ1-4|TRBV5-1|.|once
CASSPGDTGNEKLFF
TGCGCCAGCAGCCCCGGGGACACCGGGAACGAAAAACTGTTTTTT
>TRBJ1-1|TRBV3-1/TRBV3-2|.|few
CASSPSRGMNTEAFF
TGTGCCAGCAGCCCGTCCAGGGGCATGAACACTGAAGCTTTCTTT
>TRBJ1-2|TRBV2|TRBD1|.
CASRVTGTGLDGYTF
TGTGCCAGCAGAGTTACTGGGACAGGGTTGGATGGCTACACCTTC
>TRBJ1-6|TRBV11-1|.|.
CASSSPGHNSPLHF
TGTGCCAGCAGCTCTCCGGGTCACAATTCACCCCTCCACTTT
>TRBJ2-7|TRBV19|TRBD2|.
CASSPWTSGRDWEQYF
TGTGCCAGTAGTCCTTGGACTAGCGGAAGGGACTGGGAGCAGTACTTC
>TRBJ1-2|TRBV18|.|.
CASSPGQTIYGYTF
TGTGCCAGCTCACCAGGGCAGACGATCTATGGCTACACCTTC
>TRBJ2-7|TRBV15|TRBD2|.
CATSHIGTSGYEQYF
TGTGCCACCAGTCACATCGGGACTAGCGGCTACGAGCAGTACTTC
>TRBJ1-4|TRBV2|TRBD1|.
CASSYADRGYANEKLFF
TGTGCCAGCAGTTATGCGGACAGGGGGTACGCTAATGAAAAACTGTTTTTT
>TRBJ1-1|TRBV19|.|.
CASSLRQHMNTEAFF
TGTGCCAGTAGTCTCCGACAGCACATGAACACTGAAGCTTTCTTT
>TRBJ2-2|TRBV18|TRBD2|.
CASSPPLRESSGELFF
TGTGCCAGCTCACCACCGCTGCGGGAGTCGTCCGGGGAGCTGTTTTTT
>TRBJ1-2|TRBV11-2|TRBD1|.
CAIPTNRGIGYTF
TGTGCCATCCCCACAAACAGGGGTATAGGCTACACCTTC
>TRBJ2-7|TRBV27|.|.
CASSPRPISSYEQYF
TGTGCCAGCAGTCCCAGGCCAATAAGCTCCTACGAGCAGTACTTC
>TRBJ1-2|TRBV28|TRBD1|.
CASSLGGRGRGYGYTF
TGTGCCAGCAGTTTAGGGGGCAGGGGGCGTGGCTATGGCTACACCTTC
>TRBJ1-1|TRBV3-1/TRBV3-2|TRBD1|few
CASSLGQGRGAFF
TGTGCCAGCAGCCTGGGACAGGGAAGAGGAGCTTTCTTT
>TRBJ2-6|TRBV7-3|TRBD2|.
CASSPPRRGGSGANVLTF
TGTGCCAGCAGCCCTCCGCGGCGGGGGGGCAGTGGGGCCAACGTCCTGACTTTC
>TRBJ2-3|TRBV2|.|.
CASSEGGRENVRDTQYF
TGTGCCAGCAGTGAGGGGGGGCGGGAGAACGTCCGGGATACGCAGTATTTT
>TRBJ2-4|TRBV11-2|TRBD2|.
CASSLVLAGGRAKNIQYF
TGTGCCAGCAGCTTAGTACTAGCGGGGGGGCGAGCCAAAAACATTCAGTACTTC
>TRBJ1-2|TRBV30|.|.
CAWLGRGSLTLNYGYTF
TGTGCCTGGTTGGGCCGAGGGAGTCTTACCCTTAACTATGGCTACACCTTC
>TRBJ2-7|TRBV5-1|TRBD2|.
CASSLSGLAGAEQYF
TGCGCCAGCAGCTTGTCAGGCCTAGCGGGGGCCGAGCAGTACTTC
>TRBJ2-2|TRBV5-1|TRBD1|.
CASSPRQGGTGELFF
TGCGCCAGCAGCCCCCGACAGGGGGGGACCGGGGAGCTGTTTTTT
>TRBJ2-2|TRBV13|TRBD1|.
CASSRSGTGVGELFF
TGTGCCAGCAGCCGTTCCGGGACAGGGGTCGGGGAGCTGTTTTTT
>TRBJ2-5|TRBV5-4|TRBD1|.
CASSLGDRQETQYF
TGTGCCAGCAGCTTGGGGGACAGGCAAGAGACCCAGTACTTC
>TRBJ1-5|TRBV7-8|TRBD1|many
CASSLAQGTQPQHF
TGTGCCAGCAGCCTAGCACAGGGGACCCAGCCCCAGCATTTT
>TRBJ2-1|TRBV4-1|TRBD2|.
CASSQDSVAGGPHEQFF
TGCGCCAGCAGCCAAGATTCTGTAGCGGGGGGGCCGCATGAGCAGTTCTTC
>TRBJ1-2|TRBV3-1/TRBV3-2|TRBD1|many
CASSQVIQSGTGVNYGYTF
TGTGCCAGCAGCCAAGTGATACAGTCCGGGACAGGGGTTAACTATGGCTACACCTTC
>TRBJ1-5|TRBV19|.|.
CASSREDQPQHF
TGTGCCAGTAGTAGGGAGGATCAGCCCCAGCATTTT
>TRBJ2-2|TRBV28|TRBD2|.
CASTTGGDDTGELFF
TGTGCCAGCACCACGGGGGGAGACGACACCGGGGAGCTGTTTTTT
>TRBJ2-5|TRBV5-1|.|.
CASSTPAGETQYF
TGCGCCAGCAGCACCCCAGCCGGGGAGACCCAGTACTTC
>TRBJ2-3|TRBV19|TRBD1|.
CASTSGTGFTDTQYF
TGTGCCAGTACCTCCGGGACAGGGTTCACAGATACGCAGTATTTT
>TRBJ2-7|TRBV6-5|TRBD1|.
CASTPGQGYEQYF
TGTGCCAGCACCCCGGGACAGGGGTACGAGCAGTACTTC
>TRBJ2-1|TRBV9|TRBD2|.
CASTPVAGGPGEQFF
TGTGCCAGCACCCCAGTTGCGGGAGGTCCGGGTGAGCAGTTCTTC
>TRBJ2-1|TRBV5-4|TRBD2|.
CASSLGSGRNYNEQFF
TGTGCCAGCAGCTTGGGTAGCGGGAGGAACTACAATGAGCAGTTCTTC
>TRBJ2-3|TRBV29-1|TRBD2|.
CSVPTSGGGDTQYF
TGCAGCGTACCGACTAGCGGGGGTGGGGATACGCAGTATTTT
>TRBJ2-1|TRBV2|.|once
CASSEPGNEQFF
TGTGCCAGCAGTGAACCGGGGAATGAGCAGTTCTTC
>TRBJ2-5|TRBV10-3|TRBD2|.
CAISDPGGGETQYF
TGTGCCATCAGTGACCCTGGGGGGGGAGAGACCCAGTACTTC
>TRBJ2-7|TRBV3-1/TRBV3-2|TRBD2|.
CASSQGTSGGAREQYF
TGTGCCAGCAGCCAAGGTACTAGCGGGGGGGCTCGGGAGCAGTACTTC
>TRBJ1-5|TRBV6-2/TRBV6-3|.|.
CASSLQGSNQPQHF
TGTGCCAGCAGTTTACAGGGCAGCAATCAGCCCCAGCATTTT
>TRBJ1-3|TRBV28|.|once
CASSPPGNVNTIYF
TGTGCCAGCAGTCCCCCAGGAAATGTAAACACCATATATTTT
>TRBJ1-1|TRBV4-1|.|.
CASSQAKGGQNTEAFF
TGCGCCAGCAGCCAAGCCAAAGGTGGGCAGAACACTGAAGCTTTCTTT
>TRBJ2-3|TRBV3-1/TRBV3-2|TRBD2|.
CASSPGTSGVSTDTQYF
TGTGCCAGCAGCCCCGGGACTAGCGGAGTTAGCACAGATACGCAGTATTTT
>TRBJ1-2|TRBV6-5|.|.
CASSTGGAGDHGYTF
TGTGCCAGCAGTACGGGAGGCGCGGGGGATCATGGCTACACCTTC
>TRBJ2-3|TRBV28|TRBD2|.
CASSLRGGSDTQYF
TGTGCCAGCAGTCTCCGCGGGGGATCGGATACGCAGTATTTT
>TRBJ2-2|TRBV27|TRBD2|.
CASRRSSGALNTGELFF
TGTGCCAGCAGGAGAAGTAGCGGGGCACTGAACACCGGGGAGCTGTTTTTT
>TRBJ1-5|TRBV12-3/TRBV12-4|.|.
CASSLDRGQPQHF
TGTGCCAGCAGTTTGGACAGAGGGCAGCCCCAGCATTTT
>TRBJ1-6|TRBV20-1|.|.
CSASPPQGAGGNSPLHF
TGCAGTGCTAGTCCCCCACAGGGAGCGGGAGGAAATTCACCCCTCCACTTT
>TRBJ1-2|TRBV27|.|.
CASSPGFLNYGYTF
TGTGCCAGCAGTCCCGGTTTTCTTAACTATGGCTACACCTTC
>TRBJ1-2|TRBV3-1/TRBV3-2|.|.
CASSQGGVKSFYGYTF
TGTGCCAGCAGCCAAGGGGGGGTCAAGAGCTTCTATGGCTACACCTTC
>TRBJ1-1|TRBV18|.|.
CASSPPSRQLNTEAFF
TGTGCCAGCTCACCACCCTCGAGACAATTGAACACTGAAGCTTTCTTT
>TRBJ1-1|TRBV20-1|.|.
CSAIQGAGAFF
TGCAGTGCTATCCAAGGGGCTGGGGCTTTCTTT
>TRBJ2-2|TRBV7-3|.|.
CASSFGDTGELFF
TGTGCCAGCAGCTTCGGGGACACCGGGGAGCTGTTTTTT